A single sample is the source of the 30 T cell receptor beta chains below, sequenced in a study of blood T cell repertoires in COVID-19 (dated by TCRdb to about 2020). Library preparation employed the immunoSEQ multiplex PCR assay. TCRdb took this table from immuneACCESS and kept in-frame rearrangements with V and J called. Such tables lack part of the clones; where checked against another copy, unresolved V genes explain under half of the gap, and the rest is unexplained. The sample table holds about 380,000 clones, of which 88% were seen once. The ten biggest clones cover 1.2% of the sample. Sequencing was carried out using PBMCs or T cells enriched from blood (not recorded which). These receptors were taken from a woman aged 18-29 years who had recovered from COVID-19.

V usage is TRBV5-4 and J usage is TRBJ2-7; maybe TRBD1 (5 bases). Germline V lookup: CDR1 SGHNT, CDR2 YYREEE (reference sequence). The CDR3 spans 14 residues. V was trimmed by 0 bases and J by 0 bases, leaving 7 bases between them. The CDR3 reads CASSLEDSSYEQYF. CDR3 DNA sequence: TGTGCCAGCAGCTTGGAAGACAGCTCCTACGAGCAGTACTTC.

V is TRBV29-1 and J is TRBJ2-7, with 7 nucleotides matching TRBD1. This CDR3 comprises 14 residues. V trimming: 5 bases; J trimming: 0 bases; junction bases outside the gene matches: 7. Germline lookup yields CDR1 SQVTM and CDR2 ANQGSEA. The CDR3 reads CSVRVTGSSYEQYF. CDR3 coding DNA: TGCAGCGTTCGGGTGACAGGGAGCTCCTACGAGCAGTACTTC.

The V and J genes are TRBV3-1 (or the pseudogene TRBV3-2) and TRBJ2-5, with TRBD2 matching over 12 bases. V lost 0 bases to trimming and J lost 7 bases; unmatched junction nucleotides: 3. CDR1 and CDR2 (germline): LGHDT, YNNKEL (reference sequence). The CDR3 is made up of 15 amino acids. Written as DNA, the CDR3 is TGTGCCAGCAGCCAAGAGGCTAGCGGGGGGGGGACCCAGTACTTC. Its protein is CASSQEASGGGTQYF.

The chain employs TRBV15 and TRBJ2-5; D is perhaps TRBD1 (5 bases). The CDR3 spans 15 residues. Germline loops: CDR1 LNHNV, CDR2 YYDKDF (reference sequence). Trimming cost V 1 base and J 2 bases, with 11 bases left between them. The CDR3 DNA sequence: TGTGCCACCAGCAGAGCGAGACAGTGGCAAGAGACCCAGTACTTC. Its translation: CATSRARQWQETQYF.

This clone was counted only a few times. The V and J genes are TRBV12-5 and TRBJ1-1; D gene ambiguous. V was trimmed by 5 bases and J by 7 bases, leaving 8 bases between them. The CDR3 loop spans 11 amino acids. Germline-derived CDR1 and CDR2 are LGHNT and FRNRAP. CDR3 protein: CASGHSLEAFF. The CDR3 coding sequence is TGTGCTAGTGGTCACAGCCTTGAAGCTTTCTTT.

This chain uses TRBV5-1 with TRBJ1-2; D is unresolved. Germline-derived CDR1 and CDR2 are SGHRS and YFSETQ. Between the trimmed V and J ends, which lost 0 bases and 3 bases, there was a span of 12 bases. CDR3 length equals 15 residues. The CDR3 is CASSLDPGSYYGYTF. DNA for the CDR3: TGCGCCAGCAGCTTGGATCCGGGGAGCTACTATGGCTACACCTTC.

This chain uses TRBV5-1 with TRBJ1-6; D may be TRBD1 (6 bases). Germline V gives CDR1 SGHRS, CDR2 YFSETQ. Trimming took 7 bases from V and 6 from J, leaving 11 bases between them. The CDR3 spans 13 residues. The CDR3 coding sequence is TGCGCCAGCCAGGGGTCCGGTAATTCACCCCTCCACTTT. Protein product: CASQGSGNSPLHF.

V is TRBV4-1 and J is TRBJ2-1, with 10 bases lining up with TRBD2. The CDR3 is 16 residues long. Unmatched junction bases numbered 7, after V lost 0 bases and J lost 8 bases. The germline V gene has CDR1 MGHRA and CDR2 YSYEKL. CDR3 nucleotides: TGCGCCAGCAGCCAAGAACTAGCGGGGACCCCTGATGAGCAGTTCTTC. The encoded protein is CASSQELAGTPDEQFF.

This clone was recorded only once. The V gene is TRBV13, the J gene TRBJ2-3; 9 positions match TRBD2. With 4 bases clipped from V and 1 base from J, the junction kept 9 bases outside the gene matches. This CDR3 has 17 residues. Germline loops: CDR1 PRHDT, CDR2 FYEKMQ (reference sequence). For the CDR3, the DNA is TGTGCCAGCAGCTCCCTCCTAGCGGGGCGGCGCACAGATACGCAGTATTTT. Encoded protein: CASSSLLAGRRTDTQYF.

This rearrangement joins TRBV5-1 to TRBJ1-1; weak D call: TRBD1 (5 bases). With 0 bases removed from V and 0 bases from J, the gap between germline ends came to 9 bases. CDR3 length equals 15 residues. Germline V gene lookup returns CDR1 SGHRS and CDR2 YFSETQ. The CDR3 coding sequence is TGCGCCAGCAGCTTGGAGCGGGGGATGAACACTGAAGCTTTCTTT. It translates to CASSLERGMNTEAFF.

This clone was seen just once. One end of the junction fails to match germline, which may point to a read error. This sequence joins TRBV6-4 and TRBJ2-1; TRBD2 might be the D (5 bases). There are 15 residues in the CDR3. CDR1 MRHNA and CDR2 SNTAGT come from the germline V gene. DNA for the CDR3: TGTGCCAGTAGTGACAACGGGGACTCCTACAATGAGCAGTTCTTC. Protein: CASSDNGDSYNEQFF.

This chain links TRBV6-6 with TRBJ1-6; D might be TRBD1 (6 bases). The CDR3 has 13 amino acids. V shed 5 bases and J shed 15 bases, with 17 bases lying between them. The germline V gene has CDR1 MNHNY and CDR2 SVGAGI (reference sequence). The CDR3 DNA reads as TGTGCCAGCAGTACCATCCGTGGGGGCCTCCTCCACTTT. Its protein product is CASSTIRGGLLHF.

The V and J genes are TRBV6-1 and TRBJ1-2, with no clear D. Trimming took 4 bases from V and 2 from J, leaving 20 bases between them. Germline-derived CDR1 and CDR2 are MNHNS and SASEGT. The CDR3 contains 17 residues. The CDR3 region has the DNA TGTGCCAGCAGTGCTCGAGTATCGCGGACTCGAAACTATGGCTACACCTTC. Its protein is CASSARVSRTRNYGYTF.

CDR3 sequence: CASSLGQLNSPLHF. The CDR3 bases are TGTGCCAGCAGCTTGGGACAGTTAAATTCACCCCTCCACTTT. The chain employs TRBV5-5 and TRBJ1-6, with D possibly TRBD1 on 5 matching bases. Trimming took off 0 bases at V and 7 bases at J, with 8 bases between the two ends. The CDR3 is made up of 14 amino acids. The germline V gene encodes CDR1 SGHKS and CDR2 YYEKEE (reference sequence).

The chain links TRBV9 to TRBJ1-1; D not resolved. The length of the CDR3 is 13 residues. The germline V and J ends were trimmed by 0 bases and 11 bases, with 14 bases remaining between them. Germline V lookup: CDR1 SGDLS, CDR2 YYNGEE. The CDR3 DNA sequence: TGTGCCAGCAGCGTAGATCGCACGGGAAACGCTTTCTTT. Amino acids: CASSVDRTGNAFF.

The genes are TRBV18 and TRBJ2-7; possibly TRBD2 for D (5 bases). The CDR3 covers 16 residues. CDR1 is KGHSH, CDR2 LQKENI, per germline. Trimming took off 3 bases at V and 1 base at J, with 16 bases between the two ends. Here the CDR3 reads CASSPGIAERSYEQYF. In DNA form, the CDR3 reads TGTGCCAGCTCACCTGGTATCGCTGAGCGGTCCTACGAGCAGTACTTC.

The V call is TRBV12-3 or TRBV12-4, the J call TRBJ2-7, with D hard to call. V shed 8 bases and J shed 1 base, with 12 bases lying between them. The CDR3 loop spans 13 amino acids. CDR3 amino acids: CASLGGPSYEQYF. CDR3 coding DNA: TGTGCCAGCCTCGGTGGGCCTTCCTACGAGCAGTACTTC.

Comment on this clone: This sample includes further DNA sequences coding for the same CDR3. The chain couples TRBV7-9 to TRBJ1-2; 7 bases line up with TRBD1. CDR3 size: 14 residues. CDR1 and CDR2 (germline): SEHNR, FQNEAQ (reference sequence). The V segment lost 4 bases and the J segment 2 bases; nucleotides outside the gene matches: 4. The CDR3 nucleotides read TGTGCCAGCAGCTACAACAGGGGAAACTATGGCTACACCTTC. As protein: CASSYNRGNYGYTF.

The V and J genes are TRBV5-1 and TRBJ1-2; 8 nucleotides match TRBD1. Looked up from germline, CDR1 is SGHRS and CDR2 is YFSETQ. J gave up 4 bases and V 4 bases, and 6 bases lay outside the gene matches. The CDR3 contains 14 residues. CDR3 sequence reads: CASSPGQASYGYTF. The CDR3 nucleotides are TGCGCCAGCAGCCCGGGACAGGCGAGCTATGGCTACACCTTC.

In its sample, this clone was seen once. This sequence joins TRBV5-1 and TRBJ1-1; D is unclear. Trimming took 1 base from V and 3 from J, leaving 13 bases between them. This CDR3 region has 15 residues. CDR1 is SGHRS, CDR2 YFSETQ, per germline. The DNA of the CDR3 is TGCGCCAGCAGCTTGCCTGGGCATGTAGACACTGAAGCTTTCTTT. Its translation is CASSLPGHVDTEAFF.

The rearrangement uses TRBV27 and TRBJ1-5; tentative D call: TRBD1 (5 bases). CDR1 MNHEY and CDR2 SMNVEV come from the germline V gene (reference sequence). V was clipped by 0 bases and J by 4 bases, with 13 bases between them. The length of the CDR3 is 16 residues. The CDR3 reads CASSLSGAGWNQPQHF. CDR3 in DNA: TGTGCCAGCAGTTTATCTGGGGCAGGGTGGAATCAGCCCCAGCATTTT.

The sample holds one count of this clone. The chain joins TRBV4-3 to TRBJ2-1; D not certain. The CDR3 loop spans 15 amino acids. Between the trimmed V and J ends, which lost 0 bases and 4 bases, there was a span of 10 bases. The germline CDR1 and CDR2 sequences are LGHNA and YSLEER. CDR3 sequence (DNA): TGCGCCAGCAGCCAAGAGAGGCAAAGGTACAATGAGCAGTTCTTC. This translates into CASSQERQRYNEQFF.

Points on this clone: The junction differs from germline at one of its ends, possibly a read error. The V call is TRBV28, the J call TRBJ2-5; 11 bases map to TRBD1. The CDR3 is 14 amino acids. Per germline, CDR1 MDHEN and CDR2 SYDVKM. The CDR3 protein is CASSRGQGAPREDF. The CDR3 DNA reads TGTGCCAGCAGCCGTGGACAGGGGGCGCCCCGGGAGGACTTC.

This clone was recorded only once. The chain recombines TRBV19 with TRBJ2-2, with D possibly being TRBD2 (6 bases). Trimming pared 5 bases from V and 1 base from J, leaving 14 bases between. Germline loops: CDR1 LNHDA, CDR2 SQIVND (reference sequence). The CDR3 consists of 16 residues. CDR3 in DNA: TGTGCCAGTAGTCGCAGGGACTTCGGGAACACCGGGGAGCTGTTTTTT. Translating it yields CASSRRDFGNTGELFF.

In this sample, this clone turned up once. The V gene is TRBV6-2 or TRBV6-3, the J gene TRBJ1-2; maybe TRBD1 (5 bases). V lost 4 bases and J 5 bases, leaving 11 bases between the germline ends. The CDR3 contains 13 residues. CDR1 is MNHEY and CDR2 is SVGEGT in the germline V gene. Written as DNA, the CDR3 is TGTGCCAGCAGTTTCCTTAGACAGTATGGCTACACCTTC. Encoded protein: CASSFLRQYGYTF.

The chain has TRBV3-1 (or the pseudogene TRBV3-2) and TRBJ1-5; D is ambiguous. Germline V gene sequence: CDR1 LGHDT, CDR2 YNNKEL (reference sequence). The V end lost 9 bases, the J end lost 4 bases, and 13 bases lay between the germline ends. The CDR3 spans 13 residues. In DNA form, the CDR3 reads TGTGCCAGTTTCTCACGGGGTAATCAGCCCCAGCATTTT. This gives the protein CASFSRGNQPQHF.

This clone was detected once. This sequence joins TRBV27 and TRBJ1-1, with TRBD1 matching 11 bases. This CDR3 has 18 residues. Looked up from germline, CDR1 is MNHEY and CDR2 is SMNVEV (reference sequence). V shed 5 bases and J 10 bases; nucleotides not matched to a gene: 21. This chain's CDR3 is CASSTRRGQGEGRWGAFF. Here the CDR3 DNA reads TGTGCCAGCAGTACACGACGGGGACAGGGGGAGGGTAGGTGGGGAGCTTTCTTT.

Points on this clone: Different DNA sequences within this sample yield the same CDR3. The rearrangement joins TRBV4-1 to TRBJ2-2; possibly TRBD2 for D (6 bases). V gave up 1 base and J gave up 5 bases, with 8 bases separating them. Germline lookup yields CDR1 MGHRA and CDR2 YSYEKL. The CDR3 consists of 14 residues. CDR3 sequence reads: CASSQVGGTGELFF. CDR3 nucleotide sequence: TGCGCCAGCAGCCAAGTTGGGGGGACCGGGGAGCTGTTTTTT.

The rearrangement links TRBV3-1 (or the pseudogene TRBV3-2) to TRBJ1-6; tentative D call: TRBD1 (5 bases). The germline CDR1 and CDR2 sequences are LGHDT and YNNKEL (reference sequence). The CDR3 spans 15 residues. The germline V and J ends were trimmed by 5 bases and 10 bases, with 18 bases remaining between them. The CDR3 is CASSELSGYRSPLHF. The CDR3, as DNA: TGTGCCAGCAGCGAATTGTCAGGGTATCGGTCACCCCTCCACTTT.

The chain uses TRBV6-5 and TRBJ2-7, with no clear D. The CDR3 sequence is 11 residues long. The V and J ends lost 2 bases and 5 bases respectively, with 4 bases between them. Germline CDR1 and CDR2: MNHEY and SVGAGI. The CDR3 loop reads CASSYLHEQYF. CDR3 bases: TGTGCCAGCAGTTACCTCCACGAGCAGTACTTC.